These 27 T cell receptor beta chains came from one sample sequenced in a study of OX40 agonist ivuxolimab in advanced cancers. The assay was immunoSEQ multiplex PCR, and TCRdb's table has in-frame clones only and misses some. The sample has approximately 84,000 clones, more than 75% seen once. The sequences come from CD4+ or CD8+ T cells sorted from blood, collected in a trial of the OX40 agonist ivuxolimab. The receptor source for this set is an adult with an advanced solid tumor such as melanoma, head and neck, liver or kidney cancer.

V and J are TRBV7-9 and TRBJ1-5; maybe TRBD1 (6 bases). Trimming removed 5 bases from V and 11 bases from J, with 16 bases in between. In germline, CDR1 is SEHNR, CDR2 FQNEAQ (reference sequence). The CDR3 totals 13 residues. The CDR3 here is CASSTEGVATQHF. CDR3 bases: TGTGCCAGCAGCACAGAGGGGGTAGCAACCCAGCATTTT.

The CDR3 here is CASSQGGTGVSDTQYF. The CDR3, as DNA: TGCGCCAGCAGCCAAGGAGGGACAGGGGTCTCAGATACGCAGTATTTT. The rearrangement links TRBV4-3 to TRBJ2-3, with 10 bases identical to TRBD1. The CDR3 spans 16 residues. The V gene end was trimmed by 1 base and the J gene end by 4 bases; junction bases not matched to a gene: 5. The germline V gene has CDR1 LGHNA and CDR2 YSLEER.

The rearrangement uses TRBV28 and TRBJ1-4; D is unresolved. CDR1 and CDR2 (germline): MDHEN, SYDVKM. The CDR3 length is 15 residues. V shed 5 bases and J shed 0 bases, with 10 bases lying between them. The CDR3 loop reads CASSGETATNEKLFF. CDR3 nucleotide sequence: TGTGCCAGCAGTGGGGAAACTGCAACTAATGAAAAACTGTTTTTT.

The chain couples TRBV10-3 to TRBJ2-5, with D possibly being TRBD1 or TRBD2 (5 bases each). The CDR3 contains 15 residues. Per germline, CDR1 ENHRY and CDR2 SYGVKD. The V gene lost 0 bases and the J gene lost 3 bases, with 11 bases spanning the gap. This chain's CDR3 is CAISESERGKETQYF. CDR3 nucleotide sequence: TGTGCCATCAGTGAGTCGGAACGGGGCAAAGAGACCCAGTACTTC.

The V call is TRBV4-3, the J call TRBJ1-5, with TRBD1 matching 7 bases. This CDR3 is 16 amino acids long. V was pared by 2 bases and J by 2 bases, with 6 bases of the junction left unmatched. Germline V CDR1 and CDR2: LGHNA, YSLEER. The CDR3 DNA is TGCGCCAGCAGCCAATCAGGGGGAAGAGGCAATCAGCCCCAGCATTTT. It translates to CASSQSGGRGNQPQHF.

The J gene is TRBJ2-2, the V gene TRBV19; no firm D call. Germline V gives CDR1 LNHDA, CDR2 SQIVND (reference sequence). V gave up 1 base and J gave up 4 bases, with 7 bases separating them. This CDR3 is built from 14 residues. The CDR3 DNA follows: TGTGCCAGTAGTATAGGGGAATTCACCGGGGAGCTGTTTTTT. Amino acid sequence: CASSIGEFTGELFF.

V and J are TRBV28 and TRBJ1-2; D not resolved. The germline CDR1 and CDR2 sequences are MDHEN and SYDVKM. This CDR3 comprises 11 residues. With 9 bases removed from V and 1 base from J, the gap between germline ends came to 6 bases. The CDR3 region is CASRFNYGYTF. For the CDR3, the DNA is TGTGCCAGTAGATTTAACTATGGCTACACCTTC.

The chain uses TRBV2 and TRBJ2-1, with 8 bases identical to TRBD1. V gave up 4 bases and J gave up 9 bases; unmatched junction bases: 8. The CDR3 is made up of 14 amino acids. Germline CDR1 and CDR2: SNHLY and FYNNEI. Written as DNA, the CDR3 is TGTGCCAGCAGTGTGGACAGGGTAGGGGTTGAGCAGTTCTTC. Residues: CASSVDRVGVEQFF.

This clone came up a few times. The chain employs TRBV10-2 and TRBJ1-1; D gene uncertain. Trimming cost V 2 bases and J 1 base, with 8 bases left between them. Germline assignment: CDR1 WSHSY and CDR2 SAAADI. The CDR3 runs to 14 residues. The DNA for the CDR3 is TGCGCCAGCAGTGAGCCGTATGGGAACACTGAAGCTTTCTTT. Its translation is CASSEPYGNTEAFF.

The rearrangement uses TRBV6-6 and TRBJ2-1; a possible D gene is TRBD1 (7 bases). Germline CDR1 and CDR2: MNHNY and SVGAGI (reference sequence). V lost 0 bases and J lost 10, with 16 bases in between. There are 15 residues in the CDR3. The CDR3 spells CASSYSIKGAGEQFF. The CDR3 DNA sequence: TGTGCCAGCAGTTACTCGATAAAGGGGGCGGGGGAGCAGTTCTTC.

This chain joins TRBV5-1 and TRBJ1-3, with D possibly matching TRBD1 (5 bases). This CDR3 is built from 15 residues. The germline V and J ends were trimmed by 0 bases and 3 bases, with 10 bases remaining between them. Germline lookup yields CDR1 SGHRS and CDR2 YFSETQ. The CDR3 DNA follows: TGCGCCAGCAGCTTGGCCGTAGGGGATGGAAACACCATATATTTT. It encodes CASSLAVGDGNTIYF.

CDR3 amino acids: CASRGQTETDTQYF. As DNA, the CDR3 is TGTGCCAGCAGGGGCCAGACAGAAACAGATACGCAGTATTTT. The rearrangement links TRBV6-5 to TRBJ2-3; D is perhaps TRBD1 (5 bases). Germline lookup yields CDR1 MNHEY and CDR2 SVGAGI. The CDR3 covers 14 residues. V was clipped by 6 bases and J by 3 bases, with 13 bases between them.

This clone was detected only a few times. The rearrangement links TRBV9 to TRBJ1-3; D remains unclear. Germline V CDR1 and CDR2: SGDLS, YYNGEE. Trimming cost V 3 bases and J 0 bases, with 4 bases left between them. The CDR3 extends over 13 amino acids. As DNA, the CDR3 is TGTGCCAGCAGCGGAGGCTCTGGAAACACCATATATTTT. Translation gives CASSGGSGNTIYF.

The genes are TRBV5-1 and TRBJ1-1; perhaps TRBD1 as D (5 bases). The CDR3 sequence is 13 residues long. Germline V gene lookup returns CDR1 SGHRS and CDR2 YFSETQ. V lost 2 bases and J lost 3, with 8 bases in between. The CDR3 nucleotides are TGCGCCAGCAGCTTAGGGGACCACACTGAAGCTTTCTTT. Translating it yields CASSLGDHTEAFF.

The chain combines TRBV5-6 with TRBJ2-1; 9 nucleotides agree with TRBD1. The CDR3 length is 15 residues. The ends lost 4 bases at V and 4 bases at J; junction bases unmatched: 6. Germline CDR1 SGHDT, CDR2 YYEEEE. CDR3 sequence (DNA): TGTGCCAGCAGCCCCGGGACAGGGAGATACAATGAGCAGTTCTTC. Its translation is CASSPGTGRYNEQFF.

CDR3 coding DNA: TGTGCCAGCAGCTTAGAACGGGGAGAGACCCAGTACTTC. Translation: CASSLERGETQYF. The rearrangement uses TRBV7-2 and TRBJ2-5, with D perhaps TRBD2 (5 bases). Per germline, CDR1 SGHTA and CDR2 FQGNSA. The CDR3 contains 13 residues. Deletions cut 1 base from V and 4 bases from J, with 7 bases between. Full variable domain (remainder filled in from reference TRBV7-2 and TRBJ2-5): GAGVSQSPSNKVTEKGKDVELRCDPISGHTALYWYRQSLGQGLEFLIYFQGNSAPDKSGLPSDRFSAERTGGSVSTLTIQRTQQEDSAVYLCASSLERGETQYFGPGTRLLVL.

The CDR3 sequence is CASSLFDTEAFF. CDR3 DNA sequence: TGTGCCAGCAGCTTGTTCGACACTGAAGCTTTCTTT. The rearrangement links TRBV7-9 to TRBJ1-1; D not certain. Germline CDR1 and CDR2: SEHNR and FQNEAQ (reference sequence). V was cut by 3 bases and J by 3 bases, with 5 bases left in between. The CDR3 has 12 amino acids.

The V call is TRBV2, the J call TRBJ2-1; TRBD2 matches at 8 bases. With V trimmed by 6 bases and J by 2 bases, 6 bases remained unmatched. CDR1 SNHLY and CDR2 FYNNEI come from the germline V gene. The CDR3 length is 15 residues. CDR3 sequence reads: CASSRDGGAYNEQFF. CDR3 nucleotides: TGTGCCAGCAGCCGGGACGGGGGGGCCTACAATGAGCAGTTCTTC. Based on the CDR3 plus reference TRBV2 and TRBJ2-1, the full variable domain is EPEVTQTPSHQVTQMGQEVILRCVPISNHLYFYWYRQILGQKVEFLVSFYNNEISEKSEIFDDQFSVERPDGSNFTLKIRSTKLEDSAMYFCASSRDGGAYNEQFFGPGTRLTVL.

The chain combines TRBV29-1 with TRBJ1-2, with 7 bases identical to TRBD1. Per germline, CDR1 SQVTM and CDR2 ANQGSEA. The CDR3 spans 13 residues. Trimming took 4 bases from V and 7 from J; bases not matched to a gene: 9. The CDR3 DNA follows: TGCAGCGTTGGGGGGACAGTGCCGTCTGGCTACACCTTC. Translated: CSVGGTVPSGYTF.

The chain uses TRBV4-1 and TRBJ2-1, with D possibly TRBD2 on 5 matching bases. The CDR3 spans 17 residues. The ends were cut back, 1 base at V and 9 bases at J, with 22 bases in the middle. Germline loops: CDR1 MGHRA, CDR2 YSYEKL. The CDR3 coding sequence is TGCGCCAGCAGCCAAGTTCGGGGAGATCGGAGTTTGAGTGAGCAGTTCTTC. Its translation is CASSQVRGDRSLSEQFF.

The chain is built from TRBV7-9 and TRBJ2-3; tentative D call: TRBD2 (5 bases). There are 17 residues in the CDR3. Trimming removed 1 base from V and 0 bases from J, with 14 bases in between. CDR1 is SEHNR and CDR2 is FQNEAQ in the germline V gene (reference sequence). CDR3 DNA: TGTGCCAGCAGCTTAGGGCTCGCGGGTAAAAGCACAGATACGCAGTATTTT. Protein sequence: CASSLGLAGKSTDTQYF.

The CDR3, as DNA: TGTGCCAGCAGCTTTGGACAAGCCCTCTCTGGGGCCAACGTCCTGACTTTC. Its translation: CASSFGQALSGANVLTF. V and J are TRBV27 and TRBJ2-6, with D possibly being TRBD1 (5 bases). The V gene's germline CDR1 is MNHEY and CDR2 SMNVEV (reference sequence). The CDR3 contains 17 residues. Deletions cut 6 bases from V and 0 bases from J, with 15 bases between.

The table lists this clone with a few counts. The chain has TRBV4-1 and TRBJ2-2; 11 nucleotides line up with TRBD2. This CDR3 is built from 19 residues. V was pared by 3 bases and J by 0 bases, with 9 bases of the junction left unmatched. CDR1 and CDR2 (germline): MGHRA, YSYEKL. The CDR3 bases are TGCGCCAGCAGCCAGGACCCGGGACTAGCGGATGCGAACACCGGGGAGCTGTTTTTT. Protein sequence: CASSQDPGLADANTGELFF.

V is TRBV7-3 and J is TRBJ2-7, with 11 bases fitting TRBD2. The trim removed 5 bases at V and 4 bases at J, leaving 4 bases unmatched. The CDR3 sequence is 14 residues long. Germline V gives CDR1 SGHTA, CDR2 FQGTGA. DNA of the CDR3: TGTGCCAGCAGCAGTAGCGGGGGGGCTTACGAGCAGTACTTC. Protein product: CASSSSGGAYEQYF.

The rearrangement links TRBV28 to TRBJ1-6; 7 nucleotides match TRBD1. CDR3 length: 17 residues. Losses at the gene ends were 2 bases for V and 7 bases for J; bases not matched to a gene: 11. Looked up from germline, CDR1 is MDHEN and CDR2 is SYDVKM. CDR3 sequence: CASSLGGTVRGNSPLHF. For the CDR3, the DNA is TGTGCCAGCAGTTTAGGGGGGACAGTAAGGGGAAATTCACCCCTCCACTTT.

This clone was recorded only once. The genes are TRBV19 and TRBJ1-5; tentative D call: TRBD1 (6 bases). The CDR3 covers 14 residues. Germline lookup yields CDR1 LNHDA and CDR2 SQIVND (reference sequence). Trimming stripped 6 bases from V and 0 bases from J, with 9 bases between. DNA of the CDR3: TGTGCCAGTAGAGGGACAACTAGCAATCAGCCCCAGCATTTT. It encodes CASRGTTSNQPQHF.

This clone was seen a handful of times. V and J are TRBV28 and TRBJ1-4; 8 bases are shared with TRBD1. J lost 5 bases, V lost 5 bases, and 7 bases had no gene match. The germline V gene encodes CDR1 MDHEN and CDR2 SYDVKM. The length of the CDR3 is 15 residues. For the CDR3, the DNA is TGTGCCAGCAGTACTCAGGGGGCGGTGAATGAAAAACTGTTTTTT. It translates to CASSTQGAVNEKLFF.